Presented here are 7 T cell receptor beta chains from one specimen sequenced in a study of identical twins. MiXCR, applied by TCRdb to the 5' RACE reads, yields one record per CDR3 protein. Of about 220,000 distinct CDR3 sequences listed, roughly 7.5% are singletons. These data also formed part of another study, on yellow fever vaccine responses in identical twins.

The sample consisted of CD8+ T cells sorted from blood. The receptors were sampled from a woman between 18 and 29 years old in good health.

This rearrangement joins TRBV7-9 to TRBJ2-7; D not resolved. The CDR3 runs to 16 residues. The ends were cut back, 5 bases at V and 2 bases at J, with 19 bases in the middle. Germline V gives CDR1 SEHNR, CDR2 FQNEAQ (reference sequence). CDR3 amino acids: CASSPVLGTATYEQYF. The CDR3 nucleotides are TGTGCCAGCAGCCCTGTCTTGGGCACAGCAACCTACGAGCAGTACTTC.

J is TRBJ2-5 and V is TRBV24-1; 7 bases are a match to TRBD2. The length of the CDR3 is 13 residues. CDR1 KGHDR and CDR2 SFDVKD come from the germline V gene. V was pared by 10 bases and J by 3 bases, with 7 bases of the junction left unmatched. The CDR3 loop reads CATAGAGEETQYF. The DNA for the CDR3 is TGTGCCACGGCGGGAGCCGGAGAAGAGACCCAGTACTTC.

This clonotype was recorded many times. The V gene is TRBV27, the J gene TRBJ2-3, with 9 bases lining up with TRBD2. V trimming: 3 bases; J trimming: 6 bases; junction bases outside the gene matches: 7. CDR3 size: 15 residues. Germline V gives CDR1 MNHEY, CDR2 SMNVEV (reference sequence). For the CDR3, the DNA is TGTGCCAGCAGTTTGGGACTAGCCGGGGTGGATACGCAGTATTTT. Amino acid sequence: CASSLGLAGVDTQYF.

This clonotype showed up many times. The CDR3 loop reads CASSESLAGGNEQFF. The CDR3 region has the DNA TGTGCCAGCAGTGAGTCCCTAGCGGGAGGGAATGAGCAGTTCTTC. V gene TRBV6-4 combines with J gene TRBJ2-1, with 12 bases lining up with TRBD2. Germline V gene sequence: CDR1 MRHNA, CDR2 SNTAGT. V lost 3 bases and J lost 7; bases outside the gene matches: 4. This CDR3 is built from 15 residues.

There are a few counts of this clonotype. The DNA of the CDR3 is TGTGCCAGCAGTTCCGACGGCCAAGAGACCCAGTACTTC. Its translation is CASSSDGQETQYF. The V gene is TRBV28, the J gene TRBJ2-5; D uncertain. The germline CDR1 and CDR2 sequences are MDHEN and SYDVKM. V lost 4 bases to trimming and J lost 1 base, with 7 bases between them. The CDR3 length is 13 residues.

J is TRBJ2-1 and V is TRBV7-9, with D possibly matching TRBD2 (5 bases). Germline-derived CDR1 and CDR2 are SEHNR and FQNEAQ (reference sequence). The CDR3 covers 15 residues. Trimming cost V 5 bases and J 10 bases, with 21 bases left between them. The CDR3 nucleotides are TGTGCCAGCAGCCAGACCGAGAGCTATGGGGAGGAGCAGTTCTTC. This sequence encodes CASSQTESYGEEQFF.

This clonotype was picked up many times. The chain is built from TRBV12-3 or TRBV12-4 and TRBJ1-2; a weak D match, TRBD1 (5 bases). Between the trimmed V and J ends, which lost 5 bases and 8 bases, there was a span of 15 bases. The CDR3 has 13 residues. As DNA, the CDR3 is TGTGCCAGCAGTCTGCCAGGGTGGCAGGGCTACACCTTC. Translation gives CASSLPGWQGYTF.